This T cell receptor beta chain derives from a study of cytomegalovirus exposure and HLA in healthy donors (dated by TCRdb to the late 2010s). With respect to the entire study: An earlier analysis of approximately 640 of the donors reported 250 to 350 Gb of sequence data and 120 million or so unique TCR beta sequences from around 200 million T cells. Approximately 300 gigabases of sequencing data and around 88 million unique TCR sequences made up an early release that covered about 640 HLA-typed donors. The genetic ancestry cluster associated with self-reported Caucasian donors included roughly four fifths of the 350 to 500 genotyped donors. The study aimed to test whether cataloging public T cell receptors could reveal signatures of past pathogen exposure. The study profiled the T cell repertoires of 500 to 800 subjects by immunosequencing and related them to cytomegalovirus serostatus. A separate validation cohort of about 110 different subjects was used in addition to the 666-subject first cohort. To predict cytomegalovirus infection status, the study combined high-throughput TCR immunosequencing, statistical association of individual TCRs with disease status, and machine learning. To study patterns of TCR occurrence, a later analysis re-analyzed previously published TCR beta repertoires from several hundred donors and added high-resolution HLA genotyping. The later analysis used no new phenotypic data to find candidate immune exposures, relying instead on TCR beta sequences and their occurrence across donors. In an earlier analysis of over 550 of the donors, high-throughput TCR beta sequencing was used to judge whether each TCR beta V gene segment behaved as functional or pseudogenic. Alongside the repertoire data, information on donor age, sex, ethnicity and CMV serostatus was compiled. A later genetic analysis used genome-wide SNP genotypes for about three fifths of the 666 donors, treating that subset as a discovery cohort. Every discovery cohort repertoire had been produced on one sequencing platform. Both class I and class II loci were covered by HLA typing, at four-digit resolution. The number of typed donors differed by locus: roughly 620-640 for A, B, C, DRB1 and DQB1; roughly 510 for DQA1; around 610 for DPA1; and approximately 450 for DPB1. Several DR-DQ haplotypes were handled as single units for association and clustering because linkage in the cohort was strong. Among about 360 genotyped donors of the cohort, an average of roughly 240,000 unique TCR beta nucleotide sequences were sequenced per donor, about a sixth of them non-productive. The full study reports these points: Because HLA typing was missing for some donors at each locus, association tests included only the typed subset. Because counts were too low, some 16 rarely observed V segments, including chromosome 9 orphons, were excluded from the earlier analysis of 587 of the donors. According to a later genetic analysis, donors in an Asian-associated ancestry cluster had fewer N-insertions in productive TCRs than the roughly 670-donor mean. In vitro tests confirmed that a few of the cytomegalovirus-associated TCR beta chains recognize cytomegalovirus antigens. A cluster of highly shared sequence variants was judged likely to be a technical artifact of the sequencing pipeline. The classifier was reported to diagnose cytomegalovirus status with high specificity and sensitivity in both the original and validation cohorts. Sequencing depth was assumed to be roughly uniform across donors in the presence/absence analyses, though that assumption may not hold. In a later analysis, the rate of TCR association differed among HLA loci, with DRB1 alleles having the most associated TCRs and HLA-C alleles having the fewest. Immune exposure information for the cohort was limited to CMV serostatus. A further reported finding was that TCR beta sequences accurately predicted the HLA-A and HLA-B alleles for most subjects in the first cohort. The study listed approximately 150 TCR beta chains as associated with cytomegalovirus. Broadly in line with IMGT annotations, most TCR beta V segments showed up in productive rearrangements about 90% or about 30% of the time in an earlier analysis of under 700 of the donors. Linkage disequilibrium might explain the correlated functional status among segregating V segments, but an unknown experimental factor could not be excluded. Assigning TCR associations to individual alleles was difficult when HLA alleles, especially DR and DQ, strongly co-occurred. A later analysis found that most CMV-associated TCR beta chains appeared HLA-restricted, with HLA associations seemingly driven largely by CMV exposure. Most TCR sequences were seen in very few donors, while some public TCRs were found in many individuals. In a later genetic analysis, a missense DCLRE1C variant was associated with V-gene and J-gene trimming of TCR beta chains, and the association was replicated in an independent cohort. The 87-base-pair reads could not distinguish some IMGT-functional V segments, including TRBV6-2 and TRBV6-3, so those segments were excluded. Several of the top co-occurrence clusters appeared to be linked to parvovirus B19, influenza, CMV and Epstein-Barr virus, according to a later analysis. Compared with equally common non-associated chains, HLA-associated TCR beta chains in a later analysis were more clonally expanded and had lower generation probabilities. The cohort was sequenced for TCR beta chains only, and without alpha or paired-chain data the features that could be detected were limited. Specific HLA alleles were associated with roughly 17,000 TCR beta sequences at a false discovery rate of 0.05 in a later analysis. The authors suggested that the approach could potentially be generalized to other disease states and immunological phenotypes.

The germline V gene yields LGHNA for CDR1 and YNFKEQ for CDR2. From cysteine to phenylalanine, the CDR3 is 14 amino acids long. The DNA shown is the 42-base CDR3, in frame from base 1. V is clipped by 2 bases and J by 2 bases, and the sequence between their germline boundaries is 10 bases long. Library preparation was by the immunoSEQ multiplex PCR assay. A mixture of 60 forward primers for TCR Vbeta segments and 13 reverse primers for TCR Jbeta segments was used in the multiplex PCR. A multiplex PCR assay on genomic DNA amplified the CDR3 region of rearranged TCR beta genes. Amplified TCR beta libraries were sequenced as 87-base-pair reads on the Illumina HiSeq System. Per the authors' processing: Across the 670 or so repertoires, a later analysis counted about 81 million unique TCR beta chains, about 10 million of which were shared by at least two donors. Raw reads were error-corrected and collapsed into unique sequences with a nearest-neighbor algorithm that merged closely related sequences to remove PCR and sequencing errors. V, D and J gene segments were assigned by aligning CDR3 sequences to IMGT reference sequences. Each retained sequence needed at least a six-nucleotide match to both a V gene segment and a J gene segment. Rearrangements were called productive when the CDR3 lacked stop codons and stayed in frame with V and J; all others were non-productive. Following IMGT convention, CDR3 was defined as the stretch from the second conserved V-encoded cysteine up to the conserved J-encoded phenylalanine. Sequences without an unambiguous match to a single V gene segment were excluded from the earlier analysis of 450 to 750 of the donors. In an earlier analysis of 450 to 700 of the donors, V segments were called functional above 56.7% productive rearrangements and were called segregating when the between-donor standard deviation exceeded 5%. A statistical classification framework was built to diagnose cytomegalovirus status from the catalog of TCR beta chain sequences. In a later analysis, V and J genes were assigned by comparing TCR nucleotide sequences against IMGT/GENE-DB human TR gene sequences. A later analysis assigned CDR3 sequences and most-parsimonious VDJ recombination scenarios with the TCRdist pipeline. A later analysis defined each TCR beta chain by its CDR3 amino acid sequence plus V-gene family, and excluded reads lacking a unique V-gene family. A later analysis removed 450 to 600 highly shared, low-generation-probability nucleotide sequences to deal with suspected cross-contamination and a sequencing artifact. For each public chain, a later analysis derived a clonal expansion index from normalized ranks of inferred template counts within each repertoire. A later analysis computed generation probabilities with a VDJ recombination model fitted to out-of-frame rearrangements, and checked the results against IGoR. Hypergeometric tests were used in a later analysis to score TCR-TCR, TCR-HLA and TCR-CMV co-occurrence, with a repertoire-size bias correction applied to the TCR pairs. To estimate false discovery rates, a later analysis permuted the HLA or CMV assignments 20 times. In a later analysis, co-occurring TCRs were grouped using DBSCAN, with TCRdist sequence similarity added in when clustering inside HLA-allele-positive subsets. For co-occurrence clustering, repertoires with fewer than 30,000 or more than 120,000 public chains were excluded, along with 4 to 6 repertoires with anomalous nucleotide sharing. TCRdb carries this immuneACCESS record with in-frame sequences only. Its versions omit some clonotypes, under half of them owing to an unresolved V gene in the studies checked, with the rest unexplained. That table gives V, J and clone size, and the DNA gave D and trimming. This sample holds 150,000 to 200,000 clones; roughly 73% were observed only once. Approximately 1.8% of the sample goes to the ten largest clones.

The cohort comprised around 700 healthy bone marrow donors. At the time of sampling, every cohort member was nominally healthy, though immune exposures that went unrecorded were likely present. The donor was CMV seronegative and was included in the group of several hundred seronegative cohort members. Each donor provided a peripheral blood sample, and peripheral blood mononuclear cells were used for TCR beta sequencing. Genomic DNA was extracted from the blood cell samples with the Qiagen DNeasy Blood Extraction Kit. Details on this clone: Its antigen is still unknown. It has no much larger one-base neighbor in the sample; base qualities were not kept.

The source of this sequence is a woman aged 25 to 39 in good health and CMV-seronegative. Recombination linked TRBV4-2 to TRBJ2-7, with TRBD2 perhaps the D gene, on 5 matching bases. Specimen: PBMCs. This receptor has the CDR3 CASSQNYGAYEQYF. At the DNA level, the sequence is TGTGCCAGCAGCCAAAATTACGGGGCCTACGAGCAGTACTTC.